The source of this T cell receptor beta chain is a study of T cells after posttransplantation cyclophosphamide. This CDR3 comprises 15 residues. Trimming pared 2 bases from V and 5 bases from J, leaving 13 bases between. From germline, CDR1 is SGHRS and CDR2 YFSETQ. Findings of the study overall: TRB clonality was highly associated with recipient CMV seropositivity and reactivation. Later post-transplant blood repertoires were often dominated by donor CD8+ memory clones.

Busulfan-fludarabine conditioning, marrow transplant, and cyclophosphamide on days +3 and +4 were administered. The table came from immunoSEQ multiplex PCR; TCRdb's copy has only in-frame clones and leaves some out. Of tens of thousands of clones in the sample, about 77% were seen once. As regards this clone: The antigen remains unidentified.

This TCR derives from a female patient in her forties who received an allogeneic stem cell transplant from a related donor, was CMV-positive, and had no GVHD. Some T cells may be transferred from the graft donor. This chain uses TRBV5-1 with TRBJ2-2; D might be TRBD1 (6 bases). Sample: CD4+ T cells sorted from blood, taken roughly 1,900 days after a stem cell transplant with posttransplant cyclophosphamide. The CDR3, as DNA: TGCGCCAGCAGCTTCGCAGGGGTGGATACCGGGGAGCTGTTTTTT. It codes for CASSFAGVDTGELFF.